The clone carrying this T cell receptor beta chain was seen at least ten times. The length of the CDR3 is 20 residues. From germline, CDR1 is LGHDT and CDR2 YNNKEL (reference sequence). Losses at the gene ends were 0 bases for V and 0 bases for J; bases not matched to a gene: 15. Time point indicated: newly diagnosed GD, antithyroid drugs for less than 3 months. After RNA was extracted from PBMCs, the TCR library was made from it. This record belongs to a study of regulatory T cells in long-lasting Graves disease. For TCR beta, libraries came from iRepertoire HTBI primers and Arm-PCR of CDR3 regions. TCRdb re-called the multiplex PCR reads with MiXCR, one entry per CDR3 protein. This table holds about 450,000 distinct CDR3 sequences, approximately 14% found once. A further study also used this sample, focusing on T cells in Graves' hyperthyroidism and ophthalmopathy.

The chain combines TRBV3-1 with TRBJ2-3; 7 bases map to TRBD1. The source material was peripheral blood mononuclear cells (PBMCs), sampled at new diagnosis, from a patient treated with antithyroid drugs. This TCR was recovered from a woman between 50 and 59 years old with Graves disease. The CDR3 protein is CASSQETGWPRRTSTDTQYF. The CDR3 coding sequence is TGTGCCAGCAGCCAAGAGACAGGGTGGCCCAGAAGAACTAGCACAGATACGCAGTATTTT.